Listed here are 23 T cell receptor beta chains from one sample, sequenced in a study of cytomegalovirus exposure and HLA in healthy donors. Primers for the PCR totalled 60 Vbeta and 13 Jbeta. Produced via immunoSEQ multiplex PCR; TCRdb's table is partial and in-frame only. The sample carries under 200,000 clones, 60% to 85% recorded once. Sequencing was carried out using PBMCs. The receptors stem from a man aged 50 to 59 in good health and CMV-seropositive.

The chain has TRBV7-2 and TRBJ1-1, with D hard to call. The CDR3 length is 14 residues. Per the germline V gene, CDR1 is SGHTA and CDR2 is FQGNSA. V gave up 2 bases and J gave up 3 bases, with 10 bases separating them. The CDR3 region has the DNA TGTGCCAGCAGCTTATCCCAGGCCTACACTGAAGCTTTCTTT. This encodes CASSLSQAYTEAFF.

V gene TRBV9 combines with J gene TRBJ2-6; D might be TRBD1 (5 bases). Trimming stripped 4 bases from V and 0 bases from J, with 11 bases between. Germline V gene data show CDR1 as SGDLS and CDR2 as YYNGEE. The CDR3 sequence is 16 residues long. The CDR3 nucleotides are TGTGCCAGCAGCCTTACAGACAGCTCTGGGGCCAACGTCCTGACTTTC. Translated, it gives CASSLTDSSGANVLTF.

This clone was observed once. This sequence joins TRBV6-1 and TRBJ1-1; maybe TRBD1 (6 bases). V was pared by 5 bases and J by 4 bases, with 11 bases between. Germline CDR1 and CDR2: MNHNS and SASEGT. The CDR3 contains 13 residues. CDR3 DNA: TGTGCCAGCAGTTTACAGGGTCGCACTGAAGCTTTCTTT. Its protein is CASSLQGRTEAFF.

The rearrangement joins TRBV11-3 to TRBJ2-1; possibly TRBD1 for D (6 bases). Germline loops: CDR1 SGHNT, CDR2 YENEEA. The CDR3 sequence is 14 residues long. Trimming left V 1 base short and J 3 bases short, with 7 bases between. The DNA for the CDR3 is TGTGCCAGCAGCTTAGGGGGGCTCTACAATGAGCAGTTCTTC. Translating gives CASSLGGLYNEQFF.

The rearrangement links TRBV11-3 to TRBJ2-7; TRBD1 aligns across 7 bases. This CDR3 has 13 amino acids. Trimming cost V 5 bases and J 5 bases; bases outside gene matches: 6. The germline V gene has CDR1 SGHNT and CDR2 YENEEA. CDR3 DNA: TGTGCCAGCAGCCCAGGGACAGTTAACGAGCAGTACTTC. Its translation: CASSPGTVNEQYF.

This chain joins TRBV5-1 and TRBJ1-2; perhaps TRBD1 as D (6 bases). V was pared by 4 bases and J by 2 bases, with 9 bases between. Germline V gives CDR1 SGHRS, CDR2 YFSETQ. The CDR3 consists of 13 residues. The CDR3 sequence: CASSPGTNYGYTF. The DNA for the CDR3 is TGCGCCAGCAGCCCTGGGACAAACTATGGCTACACCTTC.

The DNA for the CDR3 is TGTGCCAGCAGCGATTGGGGGGGGGCAACGTCACCCCTCCACTTT. Translation: CASSDWGGATSPLHF. This sequence joins TRBV5-4 and TRBJ1-6; perhaps TRBD1 as D (6 bases). V was cut by 4 bases and J by 10 bases, with 18 bases left in between. CDR3 length: 15 residues. Germline V gene lookup returns CDR1 SGHNT and CDR2 YYREEE (reference sequence).

The chain recombines TRBV6-1 with TRBJ1-6; a weak D match, TRBD1 (5 bases). Germline values: CDR1 MNHNS, CDR2 SASEGT. This CDR3 contains 13 residues. V was trimmed by 1 base and J by 15 bases, leaving 13 bases between them. The CDR3 is CASSEVLQARLHF. In DNA, the CDR3 is TGTGCCAGCAGTGAAGTGTTACAGGCCCGCCTCCACTTT.

The chain is built from TRBV27 and TRBJ2-1; 9 bases map to TRBD2. Trimming removed 3 bases from V and 5 bases from J; junction bases left unmatched: 5. The CDR3 runs to 15 residues. The germline gives CDR1 MNHEY, CDR2 SMNVEV (reference sequence). The CDR3 DNA reads TGTGCCAGCAGTTTTTGGCTAGCGGGGAACAATGAGCAGTTCTTC. Amino acid sequence: CASSFWLAGNNEQFF.

The genes are TRBV5-4 and TRBJ2-5; 13 bases agree with TRBD2. The CDR3 totals 17 residues. Trimming removed 0 bases from V and 2 bases from J; junction bases left unmatched: 4. Per germline, CDR1 SGHNT and CDR2 YYREEE (reference sequence). The CDR3 loop is CASSLDTSGGGQETQYF. The CDR3 DNA reads TGTGCCAGCAGCTTGGATACTAGCGGGGGGGGTCAAGAGACCCAGTACTTC.

The chain uses TRBV27 and TRBJ2-2; D is unresolved. The CDR3 length is 14 residues. Germline V gene lookup returns CDR1 MNHEY and CDR2 SMNVEV (reference sequence). With 3 bases removed from V and 0 bases from J, the gap between germline ends came to 5 bases. In nucleotides, the CDR3 is TGTGCCAGCAGTTTCGACACGAACACCGGGGAGCTGTTTTTT. Encoded protein: CASSFDTNTGELFF.

The chain recombines TRBV7-2 with TRBJ1-1; no reliable D call. The CDR3 contains 16 residues. Germline V CDR1 and CDR2: SGHTA, FQGNSA. Trimming removed 1 base at V and 2 bases at J, with 14 bases between. The CDR3: CASSLEAFGENTEAFF. CDR3 nucleotides: TGTGCCAGCAGCTTAGAGGCCTTCGGGGAAAACACTGAAGCTTTCTTT.

The J gene is TRBJ2-2, the V gene TRBV6-4; D not certain. The CDR3 has 14 amino acids. Trimming removed 6 bases at V and 6 bases at J, with 14 bases between. Germline CDR1 reads MRHNA; CDR2 reads SNTAGT. CDR3 sequence: CASSANSMAGELFF. CDR3 sequence (DNA): TGTGCCAGCAGCGCTAATTCAATGGCCGGGGAGCTGTTTTTT.

This chain connects TRBV5-4 to TRBJ2-5; D gene ambiguous. Trimming removed 0 bases from V and 2 bases from J, with 8 bases in between. The germline gives CDR1 SGHNT, CDR2 YYREEE (reference sequence). CDR3 size: 14 residues. In DNA form, the CDR3 reads TGTGCCAGCAGCTTGGCCAACCTACAAGAGACCCAGTACTTC. It specifies CASSLANLQETQYF.

V and J are TRBV5-1 and TRBJ2-5; the match to TRBD2 covers 15 bases. Germline lookup yields CDR1 SGHRS and CDR2 YFSETQ. The CDR3 is made up of 19 amino acids. After removal of 1 base from V and 5 bases from J, the junction contained 12 bases not matched to a gene. The CDR3 DNA is TGCGCCAGCAGCTTGTACGGACTAGCGGGGGGGATGATGGGGGAGACCCAGTACTTC. Translation: CASSLYGLAGGMMGETQYF.

This clone appeared a single time. The V gene is TRBV6-6, the J gene TRBJ2-2; D is possibly TRBD1 (5 bases). The CDR3 consists of 16 residues. Trimming stripped 0 bases from V and 3 bases from J, with 11 bases between. Per the germline V gene, CDR1 is MNHNY and CDR2 is SVGAGI (reference sequence). This chain's CDR3 is CASSYSKTDYTGELFF. CDR3 DNA sequence: TGTGCCAGCAGTTACTCGAAGACAGACTACACCGGGGAGCTGTTTTTT.

The rearrangement uses TRBV5-6 and TRBJ2-3; the match to TRBD1 covers 8 bases. V gave up 1 base and J gave up 8 bases; unmatched junction bases: 6. The CDR3 is 14 amino acids. In germline, CDR1 is SGHDT, CDR2 YYEEEE. For the CDR3, the DNA is TGTGCCAGCAGCTTGACAGGGGGTGAGGGTACGCAGTATTTT. This encodes CASSLTGGEGTQYF.

In this sample, this clone turned up a few times. The rearrangement links TRBV2 to TRBJ2-7; D is perhaps TRBD2 (6 bases). Germline CDR1 reads SNHLY; CDR2 reads FYNNEI. Trimming left V 6 bases short and J 0 bases short, with 6 bases between. This CDR3 spans 12 amino acids. CDR3 bases: TGTGCCAGCAGGCGGGGCTCCTACGAGCAGTACTTC. Amino acids: CASRRGSYEQYF.

The chain is built from TRBV4-1 and TRBJ1-2; tentatively, D is TRBD1 (6 bases). The germline V and J ends were trimmed by 1 base and 2 bases, with 8 bases remaining between them. The CDR3 is made up of 14 amino acids. The germline V gene has CDR1 MGHRA and CDR2 YSYEKL. CDR3 residues: CASSQATGNYGYTF. CDR3 in DNA: TGCGCCAGCAGCCAAGCCACAGGGAACTATGGCTACACCTTC.

The gene calls are TRBV11-2 and TRBJ1-2; possibly TRBD1 for D (6 bases). Germline CDR1 reads SGHAT; CDR2 reads FQNNGV. This CDR3 has 14 amino acids. V was trimmed by 5 bases and J by 6 bases, leaving 16 bases between them. DNA for the CDR3: TGTGCCAGCAGCCAACGTGGGGGCTGGAATGGCTACACCTTC. Translation gives CASSQRGGWNGYTF.

The J gene is TRBJ2-7, the V gene TRBV27, with 8 bases matching TRBD1. There are 12 residues in the CDR3. V shed 6 bases and J 4 bases; nucleotides not matched to a gene: 2. CDR1 is MNHEY and CDR2 is SMNVEV in the germline V gene (reference sequence). CDR3 in amino acids: CASRTGGYEQYF. In nucleotides, the CDR3 is TGTGCCAGCAGAACAGGGGGGTACGAGCAGTACTTC.

This clone has a handful of counts. This chain uses TRBV6-4 with TRBJ2-3, with D tentatively TRBD2 (7 bases). Deletions cut 0 bases from V and 4 bases from J, with 11 bases between. Germline assignment: CDR1 MRHNA and CDR2 SNTAGT. CDR3 length: 15 amino acids. This CDR3 is CASSDSTGGPDTQYF. CDR3 coding DNA: TGTGCCAGCAGTGACTCGACGGGGGGCCCAGATACGCAGTATTTT.

The chain combines TRBV13 with TRBJ2-7; D is undetermined. The germline CDR1 and CDR2 sequences are PRHDT and FYEKMQ (reference sequence). The CDR3 is 12 amino acids. V was pared by 6 bases and J by 6 bases, with 12 bases between. Written as DNA, the CDR3 is TGTGCCAGCAGGTCCTTCCCGAGCGAGCAGTACTTC. Translated, it gives CASRSFPSEQYF.